In its sample, the clone carrying this TCR beta chain was seen once. Clones were sequenced by immunoSEQ multiplex PCR, and TCRdb holds only the in-frame ones, with some missing. Found here are about 130,000 clones, roughly four fifths of them singletons; the top ten hold roughly 3%. This sample stems from a study of blood T cell repertoires in COVID-19. Study overall: T cells, B-cell-depleted T cells, or PBMCs provided the cDNA or gDNA that served as material.

The sequence came from an elderly woman with acute or convalescent COVID-19. Sample: peripheral blood.

The CDR3, as DNA: TGCGCCAGCAGCCGAGGAATTCCGGGACAGAGGTACCCACACAATGAGCAGTTCTTC. This translates into CASSRGIPGQRYPHNEQFF. V is TRBV4-3 and J is TRBJ2-1, with 7 bases that match TRBD1. The length of the CDR3 is 19 residues. V shed 4 bases, J shed 5 bases, and the junction held 20 bases outside the gene matches. Germline CDR1 and CDR2: LGHNA and YSLEER.